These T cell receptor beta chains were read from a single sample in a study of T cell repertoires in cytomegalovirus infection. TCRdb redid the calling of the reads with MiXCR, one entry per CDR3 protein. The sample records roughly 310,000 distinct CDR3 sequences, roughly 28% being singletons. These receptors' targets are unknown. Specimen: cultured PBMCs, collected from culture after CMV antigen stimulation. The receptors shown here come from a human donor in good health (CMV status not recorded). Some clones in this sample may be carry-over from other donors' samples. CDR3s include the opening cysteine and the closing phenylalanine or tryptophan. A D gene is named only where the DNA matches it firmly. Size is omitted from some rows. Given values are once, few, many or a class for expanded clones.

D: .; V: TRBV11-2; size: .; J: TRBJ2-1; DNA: TGTGCCAGCAGCTTAGATCCTAGAGCGTACAATGAGCAGTTCTTC; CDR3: CASSLDPRAYNEQFF
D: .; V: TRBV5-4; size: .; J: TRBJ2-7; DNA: TGTGCCAGCAGCTTGTTCAGGGGACCGAGCCCGAGCTCCTACGAGCAGTACTTC; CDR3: CASSLFRGPSPSSYEQYF
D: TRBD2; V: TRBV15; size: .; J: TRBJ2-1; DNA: TGTGCCACCTCCCTGGGGGAGGGGACTCACGATGAGCAGTTCTTC; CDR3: CATSLGEGTHDEQFF
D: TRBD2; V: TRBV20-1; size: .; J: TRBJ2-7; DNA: TGCAGTGCTTTCGGGACTAGCCTCACCTACGAGCAGTACTTC; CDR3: CSAFGTSLTYEQYF
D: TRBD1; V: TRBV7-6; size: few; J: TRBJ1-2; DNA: TGTGCCAGCAGACAAGGACAGGGCCAATATGGCTACACCTTC; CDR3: CASRQGQGQYGYTF
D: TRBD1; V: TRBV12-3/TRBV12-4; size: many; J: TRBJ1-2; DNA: TGTGCCAGCAGCCGACAGGGGGCCTATGGCTACACCTTC; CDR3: CASSRQGAYGYTF
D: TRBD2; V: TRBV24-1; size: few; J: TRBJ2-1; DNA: TGTGCCACCAGTGATCCGGGAATAGCGGGAGGTAATGAGCAGTTCTTC; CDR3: CATSDPGIAGGNEQFF
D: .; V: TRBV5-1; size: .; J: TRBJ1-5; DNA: TGCGCCAGCAGCAGGGCCCCGGGGCAGCAGCCCCAGCATTTT; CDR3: CASSRAPGQQPQHF
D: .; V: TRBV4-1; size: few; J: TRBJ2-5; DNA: TGCGCCAGCAGCCAAGGGAGTAGCGCTCGAGACGGGAAGACCCAGTACTTC; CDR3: CASSQGSSARDGKTQYF
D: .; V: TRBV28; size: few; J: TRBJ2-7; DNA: TGTGCCAGCACTCCCCGACCGTCCTACGAGCAGTACTTC; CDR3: CASTPRPSYEQYF
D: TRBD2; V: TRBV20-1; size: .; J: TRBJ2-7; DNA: TGCAGTGCTAGAACCCTTAGCGGGGGGGCCGATTACGAGCAGTACTTC; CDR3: CSARTLSGGADYEQYF
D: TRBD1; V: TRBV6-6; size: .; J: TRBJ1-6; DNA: TGTGCCACCCAGTTACGGGGACAGGGCTCACCCCTCCACTTT; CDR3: CATQLRGQGSPLHF
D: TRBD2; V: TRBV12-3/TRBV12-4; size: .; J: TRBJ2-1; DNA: TGTGCCAGCAGACCACTCACCGGGGGGGCAAATGAGCAGTTCTTC; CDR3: CASRPLTGGANEQFF
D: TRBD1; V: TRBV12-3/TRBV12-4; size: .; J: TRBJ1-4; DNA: TGTGCCAGCAGTACAAACAGGGGATTGAATGAAAAACTGTTTTTT; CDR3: CASSTNRGLNEKLFF
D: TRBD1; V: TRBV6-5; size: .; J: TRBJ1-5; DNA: TGTGCCAGCAGAACGACAGGGGGGAAAAATCAGCCCCAGCATTTT; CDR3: CASRTTGGKNQPQHF
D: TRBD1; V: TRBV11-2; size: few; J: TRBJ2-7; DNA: TGTGCCAGCAGCTACTCAAAGGGGACAGGGGGCGAAACCTACGAGCAGTACTTC; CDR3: CASSYSKGTGGETYEQYF
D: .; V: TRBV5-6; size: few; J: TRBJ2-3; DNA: TGTGCCAGCAGCCTGGGGCCCTCAGGGGCAGATACGCAGTATTTT; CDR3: CASSLGPSGADTQYF
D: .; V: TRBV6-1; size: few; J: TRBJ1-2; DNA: TGTGCCAGCCAGGACAGTTCCTATGGCTACACCTTC; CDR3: CASQDSSYGYTF
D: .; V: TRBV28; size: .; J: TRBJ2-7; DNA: TGTGCCAGCAATCAAGAGAGGGGACTTCTTCGGGGGTACGAGCAGTACTTC; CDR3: CASNQERGLLRGYEQYF
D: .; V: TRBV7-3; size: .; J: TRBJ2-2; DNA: TGTGCCAGCAGCCTCCAATTAGGACCCGGGGAGCTGTTTTTT; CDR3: CASSLQLGPGELFF